This paragraph covers one T cell receptor beta chain sequence. Its target antigen remains unknown. No much larger clone is present one base from it, and per-base qualities are unavailable. The library was built by means of the immunoSEQ multiplex PCR assay. A mixture of 60 forward primers for TCR Vbeta segments and 13 reverse primers for TCR Jbeta segments was used in the multiplex PCR. The CDR3 region of rearranged TCR beta genes was amplified from genomic DNA with a multiplex PCR assay. Amplified TCR beta libraries were sequenced as 87-base-pair reads on the Illumina HiSeq System. In the original analysis: A later analysis tallied around 82 million unique TCR beta chains across the 600 to 700 repertoires, and 10 million to 11 million of those chains were shared by two or more donors. Raw reads were error-corrected and collapsed into unique sequences by a nearest-neighbor algorithm in which closely related sequences were merged to remove PCR and sequencing errors. CDR3 sequences were aligned to IMGT reference sequences to assign V, D and J gene segments. For a sequence to be retained, a match of at least six nucleotides was required to both a V gene segment and a J gene segment. Rearrangements were classified as productive when the CDR3 lacked stop codons and remained in frame with V and J, and all other rearrangements were classified as non-productive. CDR3 was defined according to IMGT convention as the region running from the second conserved V-encoded cysteine to the conserved J-encoded phenylalanine. Sequences without an unambiguous match to a single V gene segment were excluded from the earlier analysis of a few hundred of the donors. In an earlier analysis of a few hundred of the donors, a V segment was called functional when productive rearrangements were above 56.7%, and segregating when the standard deviation between donors exceeded 5%. A statistical classification framework was developed to diagnose cytomegalovirus status using the catalog of TCR beta chain sequences. In a later analysis, TCR nucleotide sequences were compared against IMGT/GENE-DB human TR gene sequences so that V and J genes could be assigned. The TCRdist pipeline was used in a later analysis to assign CDR3 sequences and most-parsimonious VDJ recombination scenarios. In a later analysis, each TCR beta chain was defined by its CDR3 amino acid sequence together with its V-gene family, and reads lacking a unique V-gene family were excluded. To address suspected cross-contamination and a sequencing artifact, a later analysis removed around 600 highly shared, low-generation-probability nucleotide sequences. In a later analysis, a clonal expansion index was calculated for each public chain from normalized within-repertoire ranks of inferred template counts. Generation probabilities in a later analysis came from a VDJ recombination model fitted to out-of-frame rearrangements, and those results were checked against IGoR. In a later analysis, TCR-TCR, TCR-HLA and TCR-CMV co-occurrence was scored with hypergeometric tests, and a repertoire-size bias correction was applied to TCR pairs. To estimate false discovery rates, a later analysis permuted the HLA or CMV assignments 20 times. In a later analysis, co-occurring TCRs were grouped using DBSCAN, and TCRdist sequence similarity was added for clustering within HLA-allele-positive subsets. Repertoires with fewer than 30,000 or more than 120,000 public chains were left out of co-occurrence clustering, as were about 5 repertoires with anomalous nucleotide sharing. Entries here come from immuneACCESS through TCRdb and include only in-frame sequences with V and J called. Some clones fail to appear in such tables; in the studies checked, an unresolved V gene covers under half of the shortfall, and the cause of the remainder is unknown. The V and J calls and clone size are taken from that table; D and trimming were inferred from the DNA. A total of 150,000 to 200,000 clones appear in this sample, over 60% of them only once. More than 1.3% of the sample lies in the top ten.

CDR1 and CDR2, looked up from the germline V gene, are MGHRA and YSYEKL. The CDR3 sequence holds 17 residues, the cysteine and phenylalanine included. Solely the CDR3 DNA is kept, with 51 bases framed from the first base. Trimming at the junction amounts to 0 bases on V and 1 base on J, and the germline ends lie 15 bases apart. The record originates from a study of cytomegalovirus exposure and HLA in healthy donors (dated by TCRdb to about 2017). Background for the entire study: According to an earlier analysis of 587 of the donors, 150 million to 200 million T cells yielded 117 million unique TCR beta sequences and around 280 Gb of sequence data. Among the roughly 400 genotyped donors, roughly 80% belonged to the genetic ancestry cluster associated with self-reported Caucasian donors. A later genetic analysis took genome-wide SNP genotypes for about 55% of the roughly 670 donors and used that subset as a discovery cohort. The study profiled the T cell repertoires of more than 500 subjects by immunosequencing and related them to cytomegalovirus serostatus. The study combined high-throughput TCR immunosequencing, statistical association of individual TCRs with disease status, and machine learning to predict cytomegalovirus infection status. Around 320 gigabases of sequencing data and some 85 million unique TCR sequences were included in an early release covering about 620 HLA-typed donors. Among about 390 genotyped donors of the cohort, an average of about 240,000 unique TCR beta nucleotide sequences were sequenced per donor, about a sixth of them non-productive. Rather than drawing on any new phenotypic data, the later analysis identified candidate immune exposures from TCR beta sequences and the way those sequences occurred across donors. Roughly 5 DR-DQ haplotypes were handled as single units for association and clustering because linkage in the cohort was strong. The study aimed to test whether signatures of past pathogen exposure could be identified by cataloging public T cell receptors. Every discovery cohort repertoire had been produced on one sequencing platform. Donor age, sex, ethnicity and CMV serostatus were collected together with the repertoire data. Typing coverage varied by locus: roughly 620-640 donors for A, B, C, DRB1 and DQB1; some 520 for DQA1; around 570 for DPA1; roughly 470 for DPB1. A later analysis re-analyzed previously published TCR beta repertoires from 550 to 700 donors and added high-resolution HLA genotyping to study TCR occurrence patterns. In addition to the first cohort of 666 subjects, a separate validation cohort of 120 different subjects was used. HLA typing included class I and class II loci at four-digit resolution. An earlier analysis of around 540 of the donors applied high-throughput TCR beta sequencing to assess whether each TCR beta V gene segment acted as functional or pseudogenic.

Results the study describes overall, beyond this receptor: According to a later analysis, parvovirus B19, influenza, CMV and Epstein-Barr virus appeared linked to several top co-occurrence clusters. Presence/absence analyses assumed roughly uniform sequencing depth across donors, an assumption that may not hold. The only immune exposure information available for the cohort was CMV serostatus. Because HLA typing was missing for some donors at each locus, association tests included only the typed subset. A later analysis found that HLA-associated TCR beta chains were more clonally expanded and had lower generation probabilities than equally common non-associated chains. According to a later analysis, TCR association rates differed among HLA loci, with DRB1 alleles showing the most associated TCRs and HLA-C alleles showing the fewest. Most TCR sequences were seen in very few donors, while some public TCRs were found in many individuals. Linkage disequilibrium might explain the correlated functional status among segregating V segments, but an unknown experimental factor could not be ruled out. In a later genetic analysis, fewer N-insertions in productive TCRs were reported among donors in an Asian-associated ancestry cluster than the 666-donor mean. The 87-base-pair reads could not distinguish some IMGT-functional V segments, including TRBV6-2 and TRBV6-3, so those segments were excluded. Because counts were too low, approximately 18 rarely observed V segments, including chromosome 9 orphons, were excluded from the earlier analysis of several hundred of the donors. According to the authors, the approach could potentially be generalized to other disease states and immunological phenotypes. A cluster of highly shared sequence variants was judged likely to represent a technical artifact of the sequencing pipeline. In vitro tests confirmed that a few of the cytomegalovirus-associated TCR beta chains recognize cytomegalovirus antigens. The study gave a list of 150 to 200 TCR beta chains associated with cytomegalovirus. Strong co-occurrence of HLA alleles, especially DR and DQ, made assigning TCR associations to individual alleles difficult. In a later analysis, most CMV-associated TCR beta chains were found to appear HLA-restricted, with HLA associations seemingly driven largely by CMV exposure. Cytomegalovirus status was reported to be diagnosed by the classifier with high specificity and sensitivity in both the original and validation cohorts. In an earlier analysis of around 500 of the donors, most TCR beta V segments appeared in productive rearrangements about 90% or about 30% of the time, broadly matching IMGT annotations. A further reported finding was that TCR beta sequences accurately predicted the HLA-A and HLA-B alleles for most subjects in the first cohort. In this cohort, only TCR beta chains were sequenced, and detectable features were limited by the absence of alpha or paired-chain data. In a later genetic analysis, a missense DCLRE1C variant was associated with V-gene and J-gene trimming of TCR beta chains, and the association was replicated in an independent cohort. A later analysis associated 17,000 or so TCR beta sequences with specific HLA alleles at a false discovery rate of 0.05.

The cohort consisted of some 730 healthy bone marrow donors. All cohort members were sampled while nominally healthy, although unrecorded immune exposures were likely present. The donor was CMV seronegative and was included in the group of under 450 seronegative cohort members. A peripheral blood sample was collected from each donor, and TCR beta sequencing was performed on peripheral blood mononuclear cells. Genomic DNA was extracted from the blood cell samples with the Qiagen DNeasy Blood Extraction Kit. Sequencing was performed on PBMCs. The chain is made from TRBV4-1 and TRBJ2-5; the D gene cannot be resolved reliably. This TCR came from a girl aged 10 to 17 in good health and CMV-seronegative. Read as DNA, the sequence is TGCGCCAGCAGCCAAGAACCCCTCTCAGGTTTCCAAGAGACCCAGTACTTC. It codes for CASSQEPLSGFQETQYF.